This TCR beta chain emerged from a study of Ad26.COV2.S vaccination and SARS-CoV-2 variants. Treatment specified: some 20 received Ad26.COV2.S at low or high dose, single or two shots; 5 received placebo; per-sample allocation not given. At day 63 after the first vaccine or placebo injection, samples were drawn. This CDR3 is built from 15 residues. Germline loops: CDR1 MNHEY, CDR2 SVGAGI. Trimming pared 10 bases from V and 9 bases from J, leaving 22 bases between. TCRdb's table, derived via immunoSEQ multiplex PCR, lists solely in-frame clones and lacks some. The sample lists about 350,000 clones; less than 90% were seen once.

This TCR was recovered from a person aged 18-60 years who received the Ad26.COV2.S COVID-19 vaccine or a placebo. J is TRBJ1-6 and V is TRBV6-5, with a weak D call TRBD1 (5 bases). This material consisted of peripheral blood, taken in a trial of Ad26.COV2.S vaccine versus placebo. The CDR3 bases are TGTGCCACCTCCATCGGGGGGAGCGGAGGTTCACCCCTCCACTTT. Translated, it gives CATSIGGSGGSPLHF.